The T cell receptor beta chain under discussion was sequenced for a study of OX40 agonist ivuxolimab in advanced cancers. The overall study: With ivuxolimab, an agonistic anti-OX40 (CD134) antibody, patients were treated. At doses from 0.01 to 10 mg/kg, patients were given intravenous ivuxolimab every 2 weeks. Cohort: about 82% men, mean age about 62, aged about 23 to 80. Notes on the study in general: Fewer expanded clones were found on average in CD4+ than in CD8+ T cells.

Produced via immunoSEQ multiplex PCR; TCRdb's table is partial and in-frame only. The data hold some 55,000 clones, with 90% to 95% observed a single time. The germline CDR1 and CDR2 sequences are SEHNR and FQNEAQ (reference sequence). This CDR3 is built from 15 residues. This clone was seen once. What it binds is unknown. Sequences were derived from CD4+ or CD8+ T cells sorted from blood, sampled in a trial of the OX40 agonist ivuxolimab. The chain employs TRBV7-9 and TRBJ2-5, with TRBD2 matching over 12 bases. The DNA end is a closer match to TRBJ2-7, so the J assignment may be wrong. The source is an adult with an advanced solid tumor such as melanoma, head and neck, liver or kidney cancer. The CDR3: CASSPTSGRYPEQYF. CDR3 nucleotides: TGTGCCAGCAGTCCCACTAGCGGGAGGTATCCCGAGCAGTACTTC.